This T cell receptor (beta chain) stems from a study of CD8+CD57+ T cells in acquired aplastic anemia. Study-level information: The sorted CD4+ and CD8+ cells yielded an average around 3 ug of DNA.

With regard to this clonotype: Its antigen remains unknown.

Before being chosen for sequencing, patients had shown CD8+CD57+ cell expansion by flow cytometry. Every patient presented with severe acquired aplastic anemia. Study-level points and caveats: Sharing between patients and controls was observed for roughly 30 CD8+ CDR3 sequences. For CD8+ Simpson's diversity, patients and controls showed no significant difference.

The study profiled TCR beta VDJ and CDR3 using genomic DNA as template. A single record per CDR3 protein comes from TCRdb applying MiXCR to the reads. In the table there are more than 150,000 distinct CDR3 sequences, around 45% of which are singletons. The length of the CDR3 is 15 residues. The V gene's germline CDR1 is ENHRY and CDR2 SYGVKD. V was clipped by 11 bases and J by 5 bases; unmatched bases: 15. This chain connects TRBV10-3 to TRBJ2-7; 10 bases align to TRBD1. The receptor comes from a human donor with aplastic anemia. Sequencing was performed on sorted CD4+, CD8+, or CD8+CD57+ T cells (not recorded which) from PBMCs. The CDR3 DNA reads TGTGCCTCCACCGCAAGGGACAGGGGAATTAACGAGCAGTACTTC. Translation: CASTARDRGINEQYF.